What follows are 21 T cell receptor beta chains derived from one specimen sequenced in a study of T-cell reconstitution after alpha-beta-depleted transplantation in children. Construction of the TCRbeta library involved unique molecular identifiers. One entry per CDR3 protein results from TCRdb running MiXCR on the PCR reads. The sample includes under 250,000 distinct CDR3 sequences, roughly 15% of them seen just once. Sequenced here: PBMCs, mostly from graft donor cells, sampled 360 days after TCRalphabeta/CD19-depleted stem cell transplant. The receptor set was obtained from a male patient aged 2-9 years who had a stem cell transplant for acute lymphoblastic leukemia, so the T cells may come from the graft donor.

This clonotype was found a few times. The chain joins TRBV20-1 to TRBJ1-2, with a tentative D call TRBD1 (5 bases). CDR1 and CDR2 from the germline V gene are DFQATT and SNEGSKA (reference sequence). Between the trimmed V and J ends, which lost 5 bases and 3 bases, there was a span of 13 bases. This CDR3 is 13 amino acids long. CDR3 nucleotide sequence: TGCAGTGCTCCGTGGGGACGCGACTATGGCTACACCTTC. The encoded protein is CSAPWGRDYGYTF.

In this sample, this clonotype turned up many times. The rearrangement links TRBV5-1 to TRBJ1-4, with D unresolved. V shed 4 bases and J shed 5 bases, with 15 bases lying between them. The CDR3 contains 15 residues. The germline CDR1 and CDR2 sequences are SGHRS and YFSETQ. DNA of the CDR3: TGCGCCAGCAGCAGAAGGACGGAGAGAAATGAAAAACTGTTTTTT. Translated, it gives CASSRRTERNEKLFF.

This chain joins TRBV24-1 and TRBJ2-5, with 11 bases identical to TRBD1. Trimming at V came to 10 bases and at J to 3 bases, leaving 3 bases not matched to a gene. From germline, CDR1 is KGHDR and CDR2 SFDVKD. The CDR3 sequence is 13 residues long. CDR3 coding DNA: TGTGCCACTAGGGACAGGGGGGAAGAGACCCAGTACTTC. Amino acids: CATRDRGEETQYF.

The CDR3 sequence: CASSLGPNRGERGYTF. The CDR3, as DNA: TGTGCCAGCAGCTTAGGACCCAACAGGGGGGAGCGAGGCTACACCTTC. This chain links TRBV7-2 with TRBJ1-2; 8 nucleotides align to TRBD1. Germline V gene data show CDR1 as SGHTA and CDR2 as FQGNSA. J was trimmed by 8 bases and V by 1 base; bases with no gene match: 12. This CDR3 spans 16 amino acids. The variable domain in full, with the rest retrieved from reference TRBV7-2 and TRBJ1-2, is GAGVSQSPSNKVTEKGKDVELRCDPISGHTALYWYRQSLGQGLEFLIYFQGNSAPDKSGLPSDRFSAERTGGSVSTLTIQRTQQEDSAVYLCASSLGPNRGERGYTFGSGTRLTVV.

The chain is built from TRBV5-1 and TRBJ1-3, with D uncertain. The CDR3 runs 14 residues. V was clipped by 4 bases and J by 2 bases, with 10 bases between them. Germline V gene lookup returns CDR1 SGHRS and CDR2 YFSETQ. The CDR3 loop reads CASSMDRAGNTIYF. For the CDR3, the DNA is TGCGCCAGCAGCATGGACCGAGCTGGAAACACCATATATTTT.

This clonotype occurred a few times. The rearrangement links TRBV12-3 or TRBV12-4 to TRBJ1-5; perhaps TRBD1 as D (6 bases). The CDR3 is 15 amino acids. V gave up 5 bases and J gave up 6 bases, with 17 bases separating them. CDR3 in DNA: TGTGCCAGCAGTGCTACAGGGTCCCGAGGTCAGCCCCAGCATTTT. It encodes CASSATGSRGQPQHF.

In this sample, this clonotype turned up a few times. The chain combines TRBV4-3 with TRBJ2-2, with D possibly TRBD2 on 6 matching bases. Germline lookup yields CDR1 LGHNA and CDR2 YSLEER. Trimming removed 0 bases at V and 1 base at J, with 9 bases between. This CDR3 spans 16 amino acids. CDR3 coding DNA: TGCGCCAGCAGCCAAGATAGGCGGGGGAACACCGGGGAGCTGTTTTTT. Residues: CASSQDRRGNTGELFF.

In this sample, this clonotype turned up a few times. The chain recombines TRBV10-3 with TRBJ2-1, with D maybe TRBD1 (5 bases). Germline loops: CDR1 ENHRY, CDR2 SYGVKD. V shed 7 bases and J shed 5 bases, with 12 bases lying between them. The CDR3 contains 13 residues. The chain's CDR3 is CAITAGINNEQFF. The CDR3 region has the DNA TGTGCCATCACGGCAGGGATAAACAATGAGCAGTTCTTC.

The chain uses TRBV20-1 and TRBJ1-5; D might be TRBD1 (5 bases). Trimming cost V 7 bases and J 6 bases, with 25 bases left between them. The CDR3 spans 16 residues. The germline gives CDR1 DFQATT, CDR2 SNEGSKA (reference sequence). CDR3 DNA sequence: TGCAGTGGTAGGGGAGCGACTCTGGGGGGAGTTCAGCCCCAGCATTTT. Protein product: CSGRGATLGGVQPQHF.

This clonotype was counted many times. V gene TRBV5-1 combines with J gene TRBJ2-7; TRBD2 might be the D (5 bases). V was pared by 0 bases and J by 7 bases, with 8 bases between. The germline gives CDR1 SGHRS, CDR2 YFSETQ. The CDR3 has 12 amino acids. This CDR3 reads CASSLGGREQYF. The CDR3 DNA is TGCGCCAGCAGCTTGGGAGGGCGTGAGCAGTACTTC. Full variable domain (rest looked up from reference TRBV5-1 and TRBJ2-7): KAGVTQTPRYLIKTRGQQVTLSCSPISGHRSVSWYQQTPGQGLQFLFEYFSETQRNKGNFPGRFSGRQFSNSRSEMNVSTLELGDSALYLCASSLGGREQYFGPGTRLTVT.

In this sample, this clonotype turned up many times. The V gene is TRBV7-9, the J gene TRBJ2-7; TRBD1 agrees at 9 bases. CDR1 is SEHNR, CDR2 FQNEAQ, per germline (reference sequence). The V gene end was trimmed by 6 bases and the J gene end by 7 bases; junction bases not matched to a gene: 7. The CDR3 extends over 13 amino acids. DNA for the CDR3: TGTGCCAGCAGACAACAGGGGGCCAAAGAGCAGTACTTC. It translates to CASRQQGAKEQYF. The full variable domain, completed using reference TRBV7-9 and TRBJ2-7, is DTGVSQNPRHKITKRGQNVTFRCDPISEHNRLYWYRQTLGQGPEFLTYFQNEAQLEKSRLLSDRFSAERPKGSFSTLEIQRTEQGDSAMYLCASRQQGAKEQYFGPGTRLTVT.

This clonotype was observed many times. The chain employs TRBV18 and TRBJ2-7; 7 nucleotides agree with TRBD2. Trimming removed 0 bases from V and 3 bases from J; junction bases left unmatched: 17. The CDR3 contains 19 residues. The germline V gene encodes CDR1 KGHSH and CDR2 LQKENI. CDR3 bases: TGTGCCAGCTCACCACCGAATTCCCCGTCAGGGACTACCGTCTACGAGCAGTACTTC. Protein: CASSPPNSPSGTTVYEQYF.

The chain links TRBV5-1 to TRBJ2-1; D might be TRBD2 (5 bases). V lost 0 bases and J 2 bases, leaving 9 bases between the germline ends. Per the germline V gene, CDR1 is SGHRS and CDR2 is YFSETQ. The CDR3 runs to 15 residues. The chain's CDR3 is CASSLGRRAYNEQFF. CDR3 DNA sequence: TGCGCCAGCAGCTTGGGACGGCGGGCCTACAATGAGCAGTTCTTC.

The chain joins TRBV9 to TRBJ2-7; TRBD2 is a possible D gene (6 bases). The CDR3 spans 13 residues. CDR1 is SGDLS, CDR2 YYNGEE, per germline. V was shortened by 0 bases and J by 6 bases, with 10 bases between the two germline ends. This CDR3 reads CASSVAWGVEQYF. The DNA for the CDR3 is TGTGCCAGCAGCGTAGCTTGGGGGGTCGAGCAGTACTTC.

The rearrangement joins TRBV6-5 to TRBJ1-1; D remains unclear. The CDR3 runs 14 residues. Germline V lookup: CDR1 MNHEY, CDR2 SVGAGI. Trimming shortened V by 0 bases and J by 1 base, and 6 bases separated the two germline ends. DNA of the CDR3: TGTGCCAGCAGTTACTCGGGGTCGAACACTGAAGCTTTCTTT. It is translated as CASSYSGSNTEAFF.

The chain carries TRBV12-3 or TRBV12-4 and TRBJ2-1; tentatively, D is TRBD2 (5 bases). The CDR3 totals 15 residues. The V end lost 6 bases, the J end lost 5 bases, and 17 bases lay between the germline ends. The CDR3 here is CASSRSSPPNNEQFF. DNA for the CDR3: TGTGCCAGCAGCCGATCTAGCCCTCCTAACAATGAGCAGTTCTTC.

V is TRBV7-6 and J is TRBJ2-7, with D maybe TRBD2 (7 bases). Deletions cut 1 base from V and 5 bases from J, with 21 bases between. CDR1 SGHVS and CDR2 FNYEAQ come from the germline V gene. This CDR3 contains 17 residues. CDR3 protein: CASSLVCEGGNSHEQYF. The DNA for the CDR3 is TGTGCCAGCAGCTTAGTATGTGAGGGGGGGAATTCCCACGAGCAGTACTTC. Looking up the rest from reference TRBV7-6 and TRBJ2-7 gives the full variable domain: GAGVSQSPRYKVTKRGQDVALRCDPISGHVSLYWYRQALGQGPEFLTYFNYEAQQDKSGLPNDRFSAERPEGSISTLTIQRTEQRDSAMYRCASSLVCEGGNSHEQYFGPGTRLTVT.

This clonotype was seen a handful of times. The genes are TRBV28 and TRBJ2-1; TRBD2 aligns across 8 bases. This CDR3 is built from 16 residues. Trimming at V came to 6 bases and at J to 2 bases, leaving 9 bases not matched to a gene. Germline V gene lookup returns CDR1 MDHEN and CDR2 SYDVKM. CDR3: CASSRLGAGAYNEQFF. The DNA of the CDR3 is TGTGCCAGCAGCCGACTCGGAGCGGGAGCCTACAATGAGCAGTTCTTC.

This chain joins TRBV5-1 and TRBJ2-1, with 12 positions matching TRBD2. This CDR3 has 16 amino acids. Trimming removed 4 bases from V and 6 bases from J; junction bases left unmatched: 8. Germline CDR1 is SGHRS and CDR2 is YFSETQ. The CDR3 loop is CASSLLAGGHFNEQFF. The CDR3, as DNA: TGCGCCAGCAGCCTACTAGCGGGGGGCCACTTCAATGAGCAGTTCTTC. Using reference TRBV5-1 and TRBJ2-1 for the parts outside the CDR3, the full variable domain is KAGVTQTPRYLIKTRGQQVTLSCSPISGHRSVSWYQQTPGQGLQFLFEYFSETQRNKGNFPGRFSGRQFSNSRSEMNVSTLELGDSALYLCASSLLAGGHFNEQFFGPGTRLTVL.

This clonotype was counted between two and nine times. The chain carries TRBV20-1 and TRBJ2-7, with 8 bases aligning to TRBD1. Trimming removed 1 base from V and 2 bases from J; junction bases left unmatched: 28. Germline V CDR1 and CDR2: DFQATT, SNEGSKA (reference sequence). The CDR3 is made up of 22 amino acids. The CDR3 is CSARVPPSGFGQGFEYAYEQYF. CDR3 coding DNA: TGCAGTGCTAGAGTGCCCCCCTCGGGTTTCGGACAGGGATTTGAATATGCCTACGAGCAGTACTTC.

This clonotype came up many times. This chain connects TRBV6-2 or TRBV6-3 to TRBJ2-2, with 11 bases lining up with TRBD2. V was pared by 1 base and J by 3 bases, with 7 bases of the junction left unmatched. The germline V gene has CDR1 MNHEY and CDR2 SVGEGT. This CDR3 comprises 18 residues. CDR3 amino acids: CASSYLTSGERYTGELFF. DNA for the CDR3: TGTGCCAGCAGTTACTTGACTAGCGGGGAACGATACACCGGGGAGCTGTTTTTT.